This TCR beta chain was retrieved from a study of HIV-infected children after antiretroviral therapy interruption. This clonotype is categorized as medium-sized (0.01 to 0.1%). As for treatment: PENTA 11 planned treatment interruption arm or continuous ART arm. A 3' RACE protocol on RNA, with unique molecular identifiers, produced the TCR library. TCRdb passed the 3' RACE reads through MiXCR, listing each CDR3 protein once. The sample carries about 50,000 distinct CDR3 sequences, 4.3% recorded once. The V segment lost 3 bases and the J segment 8 bases; nucleotides outside the gene matches: 14. The CDR3 spans 17 residues. The germline V gene has CDR1 LGHNA and CDR2 YNFKEQ.

The chain recombines TRBV4-2 with TRBJ1-4; 8 positions match TRBD1. The sequences come from CD45RA+ CD4+ T cells from PBMCs, pooled from several time points, collected from a donor given antiretroviral therapy, either interrupted or continuous. Subset denoted: naive CD4+ CD45RA+ CD45RO- T cells. The TCR sequence derives from a pool of human donors with HIV. The CDR3 bases are TGTGCCAGCAGCCAGCCCGCAGGGGGCGCGGTCCCCGAAAAACTGTTTTTT. This encodes CASSQPAGGAVPEKLFF.